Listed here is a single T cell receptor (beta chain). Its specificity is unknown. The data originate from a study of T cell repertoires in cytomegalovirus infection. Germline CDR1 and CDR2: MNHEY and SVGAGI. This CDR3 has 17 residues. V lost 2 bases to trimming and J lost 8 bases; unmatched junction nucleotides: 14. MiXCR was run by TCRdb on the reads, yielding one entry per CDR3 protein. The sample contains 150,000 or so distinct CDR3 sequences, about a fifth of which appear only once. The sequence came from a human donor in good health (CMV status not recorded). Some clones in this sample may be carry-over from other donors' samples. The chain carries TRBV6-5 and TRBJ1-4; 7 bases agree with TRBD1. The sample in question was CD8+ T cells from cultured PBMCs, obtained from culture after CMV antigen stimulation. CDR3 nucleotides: TGTGCCAGCAGTTACCCCTTTGACAGGGAAGGAAAAGAAAAACTGTTTTTT. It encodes CASSYPFDREGKEKLFF.